This section outlines one T cell receptor (beta chain) sequence together with its context. The target antigen is unknown. A junction end diverges from the germline sequence, so it may reflect a read error. This sample was included in a study of identical twins' blood T cells. One entry per CDR3 protein, called by TCRdb with MiXCR from the 5' RACE reads. The data contain fewer than 450,000 distinct CDR3 sequences, 28% of them seen just once; the ten biggest clones take up roughly 5.5%. The germline V gene encodes CDR1 SEHNR and CDR2 FQNEAQ (reference sequence). The CDR3 extends over 11 amino acids. Regarding the study as a whole: V gene usage reportedly matched far better within twin pairs than unrelated donors. Twin repertoire similarity may partly reflect shared environment.

The three twin pairs were reared together, likely meeting the same infections. The chain uses TRBV7-9 and TRBJ1-4, with unresolved D. The sample consisted of PBMCs. The clonotype comes from a woman aged 18-49 years in good health. This CDR3 reads CASSDREKRFF. CDR3 nucleotide sequence: TGTGCCAGCAGCGATAGAGAAAAACGGTTTTTT.